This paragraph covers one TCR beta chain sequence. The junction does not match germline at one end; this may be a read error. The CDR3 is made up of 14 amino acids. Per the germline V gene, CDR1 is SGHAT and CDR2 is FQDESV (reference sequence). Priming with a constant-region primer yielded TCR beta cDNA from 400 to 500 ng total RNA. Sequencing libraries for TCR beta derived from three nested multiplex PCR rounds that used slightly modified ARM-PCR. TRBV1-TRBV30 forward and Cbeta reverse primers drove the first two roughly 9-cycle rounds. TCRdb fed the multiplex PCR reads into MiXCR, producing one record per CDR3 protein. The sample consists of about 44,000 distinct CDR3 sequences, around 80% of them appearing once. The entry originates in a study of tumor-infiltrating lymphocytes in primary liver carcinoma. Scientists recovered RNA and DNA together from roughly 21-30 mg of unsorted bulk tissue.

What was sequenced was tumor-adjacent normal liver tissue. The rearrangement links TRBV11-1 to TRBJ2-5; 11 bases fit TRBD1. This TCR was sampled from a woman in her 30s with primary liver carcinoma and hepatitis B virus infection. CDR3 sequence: CASSWTGGTGTRYF. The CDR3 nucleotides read TGCGCCAGCAGCTGGACAGGGGGCACTGGGACCCGGTACTTC.